This T cell receptor (beta chain) was observed in a study of cytomegalovirus exposure and HLA in healthy donors. The CDR3 is 13 amino acids. Germline values: CDR1 GTSNPN, CDR2 SVGIG (reference sequence). V lost 2 bases and J lost 7, with 12 bases in between. The primer mix had 60 Vbeta and 13 Jbeta primers. Produced via immunoSEQ multiplex PCR; TCRdb's table is partial and in-frame only. Of roughly 82,000 clones detected, around 70% appear once; the ten largest clones hold over 8.5%. Sequencing was done on a sample of PBMCs. The chain employs TRBV30 and TRBJ2-1; D perhaps matches TRBD1 (6 bases). The sequence derives from a woman between 40 and 55 years old in good health and CMV-seropositive. In DNA, the CDR3 is TGTGCCTGGAGTTCCCACAGGGCGAATGAGCAGTTCTTC. Protein: CAWSSHRANEQFF.